The sequence of this TCR beta chain was determined in a study of shared clonotypes between healthy human individuals. Comment on this clone: Its antigen is unidentified.

At the deep level, the assay was run. As handled by the study authors: Junction-only immunoSEQ sequences carried no quality scores, so filtering differed. Only in-frame clones appear in the TCRdb table, and some are missing; sequencing was by immunoSEQ multiplex PCR. The DNA gave D and trimming, while V, J and clone size come from that table. Seen here are about 2.1 million clones, about 93% observed once, and the top ten hold less than 2%. Only CD45RO-negative cells positively selected for CCR7 counted as naive CD8 cells, so terminally differentiated effector memory CD45RA+ cells were excluded. Trimming shortened V by 7 bases and J by 0 bases, and 23 bases separated the two germline ends. Germline loops: CDR1 SGHDT, CDR2 YYEEEE. This CDR3 region has 18 residues. Whole-study results and caveats: Generally, naive subsets (rather than memory subsets) showed larger estimated richness. A handful of donors showed sharing of about 4.8% of naive CD4 clonotypes.

The TCR was taken from a man younger than 35 in good health. Some clones in this sample may be carry-over from other donors' samples. The chain couples TRBV5-6 to TRBJ2-1; the D gene is possibly TRBD2 (5 bases). Sequencing was performed on naive CD8+ T cells from PBMCs. Written as DNA, the CDR3 is TGTGCCAGCGGCGGGCGCTACCAAACCCCAAGCTCCTACAATGAGCAGTTCTTC. It is translated as CASGGRYQTPSSYNEQFF. Combining the CDR3 with reference TRBV5-6 and TRBJ2-1 gives the whole variable domain DAGVTQSPTHLIKTRGQQVTLRCSPKSGHDTVSWYQQALGQGPQFIFQYYEEEERQRGNFPDRFSGHQFPNYSSELNVNALLLGDSALYLCASGGRYQTPSSYNEQFFGPGTRLTVL.